These 26 T cell receptor beta chains came from one sample sequenced in a study of T cell clonality in common variable immunodeficiency. Some clones are missing from TCRdb's copy, which holds only in-frame ones; the method was immunoSEQ multiplex PCR. Singletons are absent from the sample, which has 50,000 or so clones. Specimen: peripheral blood mononuclear cells. The receptors were gathered from a person aged 18 to 75 in good health.

A note on this clone: The CDR3 end lies 3 residues beyond the end of the read and is filled in from the germline J gene. The chain carries TRBV5-6 and TRBJ2-3; 8 bases map to TRBD2. Looked up from germline, CDR1 is SGHDT and CDR2 is YYEEEE. This CDR3 spans 12 amino acids. The CDR3 sequence: CASSRERETQYF. The DNA read from the CDR3 is TGTGCCAGCAGCCGGGAGCGGGAGACG.

There are many counts of this clone. The read falls 3 residues short of the CDR3 end, and the missing part is taken from the germline J gene. J is TRBJ1-1 and V is TRBV5-1, with D tentatively TRBD1 (5 bases). Germline values: CDR1 SGHRS, CDR2 YFSETQ. The CDR3 is 19 residues long. Between the trimmed V and J ends, which lost 0 bases and 7 bases, there was a span of 28 bases. The CDR3 sequence is CASSLASSRAGGLSSEAFF. The CDR3 bases that were read are TGCGCCAGCAGCTTGGCCAGTTCTCGGGCGGGGGGTCTTTCAAGTGAA.

This clone was seen ten or more times. The sequence runs out 3 residues before the end of the CDR3; the remainder is reconstructed from the germline J gene. The rearrangement uses TRBV4-2 and TRBJ2-3; 7 nucleotides agree with TRBD2. CDR3 size: 12 residues. CDR1 is LGHNA, CDR2 YNFKEQ, per germline. J lost 5 bases, V lost 4 bases, and 0 bases had no gene match. CDR3 bases read: TGTGCCAGCAGCCGGGGGGGAGATACG. Its translation: CASSRGGDT. The entire CDR3 is CASSRGGDTQYF.

There are many counts of this clone. The read terminates 3 residues ahead of where the CDR3 ends, so the germline J gene completes it. V usage is TRBV5-1 and J usage is TRBJ2-3; either TRBD1 or TRBD2 may supply D (7 bases each). The germline gives CDR1 SGHRS, CDR2 YFSETQ. The V gene lost 4 bases and the J gene lost 3 bases, with 18 bases spanning the gap. The CDR3 is 16 amino acids. Incomplete CDR3 DNA: TGCGCCAGCAGCCGGGACAGCGGGAAGAGAACAGATACG. Translating gives CASSRDSGKRTDT. In full, the CDR3 reads CASSRDSGKRTDTQYF.

This clone occurred many times. The read falls 3 residues short of the CDR3 end, and the missing part is taken from the germline J gene. The chain couples TRBV18 to TRBJ1-2, with D perhaps matching TRBD1 (6 bases). CDR1 and CDR2 from the germline V gene are KGHSH and LQKENI. The CDR3 extends over 13 amino acids. Trimming removed 6 bases from V and 6 bases from J, with 14 bases in between. The chain's CDR3 is CASSDQGFDGYTF. The part of the CDR3 DNA that was read is TGTGCCAGCTCGGATCAGGGGTTCGATGGC.

This clone was detected ten times or more. CDR3 in amino acids: CASSTPTSPETQYF. The part of the CDR3 DNA that was read is TGTGCCAGCAGCACCCCCACTAGCCCAGAGACC. The gene calls are TRBV7-2 and TRBJ2-5, with D possibly being TRBD2 (6 bases). Read data end 3 residues before the CDR3 end; the end is taken from the germline J gene. CDR3 size: 14 residues. Trimming stripped 5 bases from V and 4 bases from J, with 14 bases between. Germline loops: CDR1 SGHTA, CDR2 FQGNSA.

This clone occurred many times. The CDR3 end is not reached by the read, which stops 3 residues before it; the germline J gene fills it in. V usage is TRBV11-3 and J usage is TRBJ2-4, with 11 nucleotides matching TRBD1. The V gene end was trimmed by 5 bases and the J gene end by 6 bases; junction bases not matched to a gene: 6. The length of the CDR3 is 15 residues. Germline-derived CDR1 and CDR2 are SGHNT and YENEEA. CDR3 bases read: TGTGCCAGCAGCCCAGGACAGGGGGCCGGAAACATT. Amino acid sequence: CASSPGQGAGNI. The complete CDR3 sequence is CASSPGQGAGNIQYF. Based on the CDR3 plus reference TRBV11-3 and TRBJ2-4, the full variable domain is EAGVVQSPRYKIIEKKQPVAFWCNPISGHNTLYWYLQNLGQGPELLIRYENEEAVDDSQLPKDRFSAERLKGVDSTLKIQPAELGDSAVYLCASSPGQGAGNIQYFGAGTRLSVL.

This clone occurred many times. The CDR3 goes on 3 residues after the read ends, and that part is filled in from the germline J gene. V gene TRBV2 combines with J gene TRBJ2-7, with no clear D. The V gene lost 2 bases and the J gene lost 2 bases, with 7 bases spanning the gap. There are 13 residues in the CDR3. Looked up from germline, CDR1 is SNHLY and CDR2 is FYNNEI. The CDR3: CASSESQTYEQYF. The sequenced CDR3 bases are TGTGCCAGCAGTGAATCACAGACCTACGAG.

This clone was detected many times. The missing CDR3 end, 3 residues past where the read stops, is filled in from the germline J gene. The chain links TRBV20-1 to TRBJ1-4; D remains ambiguous. This CDR3 comprises 14 residues. Germline-derived CDR1 and CDR2 are DFQATT and SNEGSKA (reference sequence). Deletions cut 3 bases from V and 0 bases from J, with 8 bases between. The DNA read from the CDR3 is TGCAGTGCTAGCCACAGTGCAACTAATGAAAAA. Protein sequence: CSASHSATNEK. The complete CDR3 sequence is CSASHSATNEKLFF.

This clone was detected many times. The CDR3 end is not reached by the read, which stops 3 residues before it; the germline J gene fills it in. The gene calls are TRBV7-9 and TRBJ2-5; no definite D call. Germline values: CDR1 SEHNR, CDR2 FQNEAQ (reference sequence). The CDR3 consists of 12 residues. V was trimmed by 5 bases and J by 5 bases, leaving 9 bases between them. Partial CDR3 DNA: TGTGCCAGCAGCCCTATGAAGGAGACC. Protein: CASSPMKET. The whole CDR3 sequence is CASSPMKETQYF.

This clone has ten or more counts. The CDR3 goes on 3 residues after the read ends, and that part is filled in from the germline J gene. The gene calls are TRBV7-8 and TRBJ2-1; 8 nucleotides line up with TRBD1. The CDR3 loop spans 16 amino acids. V dropped 4 bases and J dropped 7; count of bases not matched to a gene: 12. In germline, CDR1 is SGHVS, CDR2 FQNEAQ. The part of the CDR3 DNA that was read is TGTGCCAGCAGCTCGCTGATAGGGACAGGAGTTAATGAG. Translation gives CASSSLIGTGVNE. From start to end, the CDR3 is CASSSLIGTGVNEQFF.

Turning to this clone: The CDR3 extends 3 residues past the end of the read, so its final part is completed from the germline J gene. The chain has TRBV7-9 and TRBJ2-5; no clear D. V was clipped by 3 bases and J by 2 bases, with 7 bases between them. The CDR3 runs 13 residues. Per the germline V gene, CDR1 is SEHNR and CDR2 is FQNEAQ (reference sequence). CDR3 DNA (partial): TGTGCCAGCAGCTTTGGGCAACAAGAGACC. Translated, it gives CASSFGQQET. The whole CDR3 sequence reads CASSFGQQETQYF.

This clone was picked up many times. The CDR3 end falls 3 residues outside the read, so it is completed with the germline J gene. The chain carries TRBV13 and TRBJ2-1; 10 bases map to TRBD2. The germline V gene encodes CDR1 PRHDT and CDR2 FYEKMQ (reference sequence). Trimming at V came to 5 bases and at J to 9 bases, leaving 16 bases not matched to a gene. The CDR3 is 17 residues long. CDR3 loop: CASSHVPTSGNGGEQFF. CDR3 DNA, as far as it was read: TGTGCCAGCAGCCACGTCCCAACTAGCGGGAATGGAGGTGAG.

This clone has a count of ten or more. The CDR3 end is not reached by the read, which stops 3 residues before it; the germline J gene fills it in. This sequence joins TRBV2 and TRBJ2-3; D perhaps matches TRBD1 (5 bases). CDR1 and CDR2 (germline): SNHLY, FYNNEI. Trimming cost V 10 bases and J 0 bases, with 8 bases left between them. The CDR3 length is 12 residues. The DNA read from the CDR3 is TGTGCCACGACAGCTAGCACAGATACG. Its protein product is CATTASTDT. Given in full, the CDR3 is CATTASTDTQYF. The full variable domain, completed using reference TRBV2 and TRBJ2-3, is EPEVTQTPSHQVTQMGQEVILRCVPISNHLYFYWYRQILGQKVEFLVSFYNNEISEKSEIFDDQFSVERPDGSNFTLKIRSTKLEDSAMYFCATTASTDTQYFGPGTRLTVL.

This clone was detected many times. The read finishes 3 residues shy of the CDR3 end, and the germline J gene is used to complete it. J is TRBJ1-2 and V is TRBV4-2, with 9 bases lining up with TRBD1. The germline V gene has CDR1 LGHNA and CDR2 YNFKEQ. Unmatched junction bases numbered 6, after V lost 4 bases and J lost 3 bases. This CDR3 has 15 amino acids. The CDR3 spells CASSPLRTGDYGYTF. The sequenced CDR3 bases are TGTGCCAGCAGCCCCCTTCGGACAGGGGACTATGGC.

About this clone itself: From the germline J gene comes the end of the CDR3, since the read stops 3 residues before it. The chain is built from TRBV2 and TRBJ1-1; TRBD1 might be the D (6 bases). V shed 4 bases and J shed 1 base, with 10 bases lying between them. Germline V gene sequence: CDR1 SNHLY, CDR2 FYNNEI. This CDR3 spans 14 amino acids. CDR3 region: CASSVKQGNTEAFF. The sequenced CDR3 bases are TGTGCCAGCAGTGTTAAACAGGGGAACACTGAA.

This clone was detected many times. The read ends 3 residues shy of where the CDR3 ends; the end is completed using the germline J gene. This chain uses TRBV7-3 with TRBJ2-3; D is unclear. Germline V gene data show CDR1 as SGHTA and CDR2 as FQGTGA. The CDR3 extends over 16 amino acids. V was clipped by 5 bases and J by 8 bases, with 23 bases between them. The CDR3 sequence is CASSPAPSARSGTQYF. The part of the CDR3 DNA that was read is TGTGCCAGCAGCCCGGCCCCCAGCGCCCGGAGTGGTACG.

Ten or more counts support this clone. With the read ending 3 residues before the CDR3 end, the germline J gene is used to fill in that end. The genes are TRBV7-8 and TRBJ2-1; D not resolved. The V gene lost 1 base and the J gene lost 0 bases, with 10 bases spanning the gap. CDR1 is SGHVS, CDR2 FQNEAQ, per germline. There are 16 residues in the CDR3. The sequenced part of the CDR3 DNA is TGTGCCAGCAGCTTAGAGCTTTACAGCTCCTACAATGAG. It is translated as CASSLELYSSYNE. The full CDR3 is CASSLELYSSYNEQFF.

On this clone itself: The read is 3 residues too short to cover the CDR3 end, so that end is filled in from the germline J gene. The rearrangement uses TRBV20-1 and TRBJ1-2; no definite D call. CDR3 length: 14 residues. Germline CDR1 is DFQATT and CDR2 is SNEGSKA (reference sequence). The part of the CDR3 DNA that was read is TGCAGTGCTAGAGAGGCCCGGCCGACGGGGGGC. This sequence encodes CSAREARPTGG. The CDR3 as a whole reads CSAREARPTGGYTF.

This clone was detected only a few times. The CDR3 end lies 3 residues beyond the end of the read and is filled in from the germline J gene. The chain links TRBV7-9 to TRBJ1-1; TRBD1 agrees at 7 bases. This CDR3 region has 13 residues. Germline values: CDR1 SEHNR, CDR2 FQNEAQ (reference sequence). The ends lost 7 bases at V and 2 bases at J; junction bases unmatched: 4. The CDR3 protein is CASNRQGNTEAFF. CDR3 DNA, as far as it was read: TGTGCCAGCAACAGACAGGGTAACACTGAA.

This clone occurred a few times. The read halts 3 residues ahead of the CDR3 end, with the missing end drawn from the germline J gene. V gene TRBV20-1 combines with J gene TRBJ1-1; 12 bases fit TRBD1. The germline V gene has CDR1 DFQATT and CDR2 SNEGSKA (reference sequence). The CDR3 extends over 14 amino acids. The covered CDR3 bases are TGCAGTGCTCCCCCGGGACAGGGGGCATATGGC. Protein sequence: CSAPPGQGAYG. The whole CDR3 reads CSAPPGQGAYGAFF.

This clone was detected many times. From the germline J gene comes the end of the CDR3, since the read stops 3 residues before it. This sequence joins TRBV7-6 and TRBJ2-3; 16 nucleotides align to TRBD2. This CDR3 is built from 18 residues. The germline CDR1 and CDR2 sequences are SGHVS and FNYEAQ. Unmatched junction bases numbered 9, after V lost 6 bases and J lost 3 bases. CDR3 region: CASRGGTSGRASTDTQYF. Partial CDR3 DNA: TGTGCCAGCAGGGGAGGGACTAGCGGGAGGGCTTCGACAGATACG.

This clone was detected many times. The CDR3 end is not reached by the read, which stops 3 residues before it; the germline J gene fills it in. The chain has TRBV13 and TRBJ1-2; D ambiguous. Trimming pared 4 bases from V and 1 base from J, leaving 16 bases between. This CDR3 spans 16 amino acids. Germline V gene data show CDR1 as PRHDT and CDR2 as FYEKMQ (reference sequence). The CDR3 DNA, read in part, is TGTGCCAGCAGCTCACCAGACTCGCCTAGTAACTATGGC. Protein sequence: CASSSPDSPSNYG. The CDR3 as a whole reads CASSSPDSPSNYGYTF.

A remark on this clone: From the germline J gene comes the end of the CDR3, since the read stops 3 residues before it. The V call is TRBV30, the J call TRBJ2-4; D unclear. Germline V gives CDR1 GTSNPN, CDR2 SVGIG (reference sequence). This CDR3 has 12 residues. CDR3 loop: CAWSVPGMSQYF. The CDR3 DNA, read in part, is TGTGCCTGGAGTGTACCCGGTATGAGT.

This clone was observed at least ten times. The CDR3 is cut off 3 residues early in the read; its end comes from the germline J gene. The V gene is TRBV4-1, the J gene TRBJ2-5; possibly TRBD2 for D (6 bases). The CDR3 is 15 residues long. V was pared by 4 bases and J by 2 bases, with 14 bases between. CDR1 and CDR2 from the germline V gene are MGHRA and YSYEKL. The CDR3 is CASSRERRVQETQYF. The CDR3 DNA, read in part, is TGCGCCAGCAGCCGAGAAAGGAGGGTACAAGAGACC.

Ten or more counts support this clone. The missing CDR3 end, 3 residues past where the read stops, is filled in from the germline J gene. This chain links TRBV20-1 with TRBJ2-7, with D perhaps TRBD1 (5 bases). Germline CDR1 reads DFQATT; CDR2 reads SNEGSKA (reference sequence). V was pared by 1 base and J by 3 bases, with 7 bases between. The CDR3 is 12 residues long. The CDR3 here is CSARVRDYEQYF. The sequenced CDR3 bases are TGCAGTGCTAGAGTCAGGGACTACGAG.